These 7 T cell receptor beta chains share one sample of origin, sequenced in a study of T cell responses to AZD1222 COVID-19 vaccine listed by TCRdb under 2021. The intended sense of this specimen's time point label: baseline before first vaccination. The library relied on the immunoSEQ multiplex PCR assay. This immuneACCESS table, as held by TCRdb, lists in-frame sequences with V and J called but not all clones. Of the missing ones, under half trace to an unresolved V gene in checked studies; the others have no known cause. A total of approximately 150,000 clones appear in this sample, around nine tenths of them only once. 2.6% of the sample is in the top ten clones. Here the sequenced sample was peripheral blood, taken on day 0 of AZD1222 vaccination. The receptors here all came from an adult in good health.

The CDR3 protein is CASTRRTEHYGYTF. DNA of the CDR3: TGTGCCAGTACCCGGAGGACAGAACACTATGGCTACACCTTC. The chain couples TRBV19 to TRBJ1-2; possible D gene TRBD1, 6 bases. Germline V gives CDR1 LNHDA, CDR2 SQIVND (reference sequence). CDR3 length equals 14 residues. The ends were cut back, 7 bases at V and 3 bases at J, with 15 bases in the middle.

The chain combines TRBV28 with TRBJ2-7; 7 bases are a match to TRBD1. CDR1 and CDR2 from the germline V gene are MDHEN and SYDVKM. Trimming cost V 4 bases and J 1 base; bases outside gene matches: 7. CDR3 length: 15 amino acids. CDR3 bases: TGTGCCAGCAGTTCCTGGGACAGCACTTCCTACGAGCAGTACTTC. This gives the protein CASSSWDSTSYEQYF.

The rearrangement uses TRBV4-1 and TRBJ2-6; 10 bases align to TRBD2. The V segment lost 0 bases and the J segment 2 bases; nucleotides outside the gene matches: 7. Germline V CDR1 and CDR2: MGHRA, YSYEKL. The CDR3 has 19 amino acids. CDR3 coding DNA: TGCGCCAGCAGCCAAGAAACCCTAGCGGGAGTGACTGGGGCCAACGTCCTGACTTTC. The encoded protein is CASSQETLAGVTGANVLTF.

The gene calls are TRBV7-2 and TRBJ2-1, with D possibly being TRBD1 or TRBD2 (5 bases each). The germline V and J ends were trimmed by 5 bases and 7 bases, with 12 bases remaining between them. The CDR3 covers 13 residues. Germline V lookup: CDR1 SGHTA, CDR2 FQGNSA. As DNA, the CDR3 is TGTGCCAGCAGCCTGATGAGGGGAAATGAGCAGTTCTTC. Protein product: CASSLMRGNEQFF.

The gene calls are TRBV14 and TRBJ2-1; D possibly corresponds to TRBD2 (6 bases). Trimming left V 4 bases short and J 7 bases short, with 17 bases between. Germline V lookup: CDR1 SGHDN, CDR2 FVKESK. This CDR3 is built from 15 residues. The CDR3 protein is CASSPSAGGVNEQFF. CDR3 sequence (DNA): TGTGCCAGCAGCCCTTCAGCGGGTGGGGTGAATGAGCAGTTCTTC.

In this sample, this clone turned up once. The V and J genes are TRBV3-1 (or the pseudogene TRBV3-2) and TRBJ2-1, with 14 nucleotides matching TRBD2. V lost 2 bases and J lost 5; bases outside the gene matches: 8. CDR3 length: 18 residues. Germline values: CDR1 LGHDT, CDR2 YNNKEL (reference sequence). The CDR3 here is CASSQRLLGLAGDNEQFF. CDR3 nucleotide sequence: TGTGCCAGCAGCCAACGCCTGCTGGGACTAGCGGGAGACAATGAGCAGTTCTTC.

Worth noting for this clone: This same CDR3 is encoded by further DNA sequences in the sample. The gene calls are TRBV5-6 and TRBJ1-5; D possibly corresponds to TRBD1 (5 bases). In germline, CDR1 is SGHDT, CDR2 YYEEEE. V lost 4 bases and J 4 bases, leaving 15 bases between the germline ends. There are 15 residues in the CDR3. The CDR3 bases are TGTGCCAGCAGCCTCTCCCAGGGAGCTAATCAGCCCCAGCATTTT. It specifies CASSLSQGANQPQHF.